The T cell receptor beta chain under discussion was sequenced for a study of cytomegalovirus exposure and HLA in healthy donors. Overall study results and limits: Association of a missense DCLRE1C variant with TCR beta V- and J-gene trimming was reported in a later analysis. A later analysis found most CMV-associated TCR beta chains apparently HLA-restricted. Reportedly, fewer N-insertions than the roughly 700-donor mean appeared in an Asian-associated ancestry cluster in a later analysis.

Each donor was healthy, and each was a bone marrow donor. As concerns this clone: Its cognate antigen is unknown.

Trimming cost V 2 bases and J 4 bases; bases outside gene matches: 7. The CDR3 spans 16 residues. From germline, CDR1 is MNHEY and CDR2 SVGAGI. It was with 60 Vbeta and 13 Jbeta primers that the PCR ran. Measured with immunoSEQ multiplex PCR; TCRdb has only the in-frame clones, and not every one. Here the sample spans about 160,000 clones, about 85% being singletons. V and J are TRBV6-5 and TRBJ2-2; 7 bases map to TRBD2. The TCR sequence derives from a woman between 45 and 65 years old in good health and CMV-seropositive. The sample was PBMCs. The CDR3 loop reads CASSYRAGVFTGELFF. The CDR3 DNA reads as TGTGCCAGCAGTTACAGGGCGGGGGTCTTCACCGGGGAGCTGTTTTTT.